One T cell receptor (beta chain) is described in this entry. Its antigen is currently unknown. This sample's treatment: roughly 10-day PBMC culture with coronavirus spike peptide pools or control peptides (ViraFEST assay). With about 10 ug/ml peptide pools and 9.5 to 10 IU/ml IL-2, PBMCs were cultured at about 2 million per well. Sequencing of the DNA from cultured CD4+ T cells was carried out with the Oncomine TCR Beta short-read assay. TCRdb analysed the PCR reads with MiXCR anew, one entry per CDR3 protein. The sample lists around 5,200 distinct CDR3 sequences; less than 50% were seen once. Germline values: CDR1 MNHEY, CDR2 SVGAGI. V was trimmed by 4 bases and J by 4 bases, leaving 13 bases between them. This CDR3 has 14 residues. The data stem from a study of vaccination and CD4 T cells after COVID-19. Study overall: Convalescents were six males and four females, two of them Hispanic. Blood was drawn a median around 70 days post second dose, range 14 to 241. Post-COVID sampling occurred a median approximately 99 days after diagnosis (range 35 to 161).

The sequence was collected from a human donor who had recovered from COVID-19. The sequencing input was CD4+ T cells from blood, cultured in vitro. The gene calls are TRBV6-5 and TRBJ1-2, with a possible D match to TRBD1 (5 bases). The CDR3 loop reads CASSLTWGSYGYTF. The CDR3 DNA sequence: TGTGCCAGCAGTTTGACTTGGGGGAGCTATGGCTACACCTTC.